The next 30 T cell receptor beta chains were all read from a single sample in a study of blood T cell repertoires in COVID-19. The data were produced by immunoSEQ multiplex PCR, yet TCRdb's version contains in-frame clones alone and is incomplete. The sample holds about 250,000 clones, approximately 83% seen once. Sequenced input: PBMCs or T cells enriched from blood (not recorded which). These receptors originate from a woman aged 40-49 years who had been exposed to COVID-19.

V is TRBV12-1 and J is TRBJ2-3; the table's D call, TRBD1, has no DNA check behind it. TRBV12-1 is flagged as a pseudogene. This CDR3 is built from 16 residues. The CDR3 region is CASSFMGTGCTDTQYF. The CDR3 DNA reads TGTGCCAGCAGCTTTATGGGGACAGGGTGTACAGATACGCAGTATTTT.

The J gene is TRBJ1-5, the V gene TRBV28; D gene ambiguous. Trimming removed 8 bases at V and 0 bases at J, with 20 bases between. Germline CDR1 is MDHEN and CDR2 is SYDVKM. The CDR3 consists of 17 residues. The CDR3 coding sequence is TGTGCCAGCGCCCGGACTGGACGAGGGAATAGCAATCAGCCCCAGCATTTT. Its translation: CASARTGRGNSNQPQHF.

The gene calls are TRBV5-1 and TRBJ2-1, with TRBD2 matching 12 bases. V was pared by 6 bases and J by 9 bases, with 7 bases of the junction left unmatched. This CDR3 is 14 amino acids long. The germline gives CDR1 SGHRS, CDR2 YFSETQ. DNA of the CDR3: TGCGCCAGCACGCGACTAGCGGGGGACCGTGAGCAGTTCTTC. Protein product: CASTRLAGDREQFF.

The chain has TRBV25-1 and TRBJ1-2; a possible D gene is TRBD1 (6 bases). Germline CDR1 is MGHDK and CDR2 is SYGVNS. Trimming left V 8 bases short and J 12 bases short, with 16 bases between. The length of the CDR3 is 11 residues. CDR3 loop: CASSMGGRHTF. The CDR3 DNA reads as TGTGCCAGCTCTATGGGGGGGCGGCACACCTTC.

This clone was observed once. This chain uses TRBV19 with TRBJ1-2; 10 bases are shared with TRBD1. This CDR3 contains 12 residues. The trim removed 7 bases at V and 8 bases at J, leaving 4 bases unmatched. The germline CDR1 and CDR2 sequences are LNHDA and SQIVND (reference sequence). Here the CDR3 reads CASTGQGVGYTF. CDR3 bases: TGTGCCAGTACTGGACAGGGGGTCGGCTACACCTTC.

The chain recombines TRBV18 with TRBJ1-5; no firm D call. Deletions cut 2 bases from V and 1 base from J, with 15 bases between. Germline lookup yields CDR1 KGHSH and CDR2 LQKENI. The CDR3 runs 17 residues. CDR3: CASSPEGGLASNQPQHF. The CDR3 region has the DNA TGTGCCAGCTCACCAGAGGGAGGGTTGGCAAGCAATCAGCCCCAGCATTTT.

A word on this clone: Other nucleotide sequences in the sample specify the same CDR3. The genes are TRBV28 and TRBJ2-1; possible D gene TRBD2, 5 bases. Looked up from germline, CDR1 is MDHEN and CDR2 is SYDVKM. The length of the CDR3 is 15 residues. The ends were cut back, 2 bases at V and 0 bases at J, with 8 bases in the middle. CDR3 in DNA: TGTGCCAGCAGTTTACCGGGGAGCTCCTACAATGAGCAGTTCTTC. Translation: CASSLPGSSYNEQFF.

The rearrangement uses TRBV18 and TRBJ1-1; D uncertain. This CDR3 is 16 amino acids long. Trimming removed 3 bases at V and 2 bases at J, with 16 bases between. Germline V gene sequence: CDR1 KGHSH, CDR2 LQKENI. The chain's CDR3 is CASSPAGSDLNTEAFF. The DNA of the CDR3 is TGTGCCAGCTCACCGGCGGGGTCAGACCTAAACACTGAAGCTTTCTTT.

This clone was found a few times. The gene calls are TRBV3-1 (or the pseudogene TRBV3-2) and TRBJ1-6; tentatively, D is TRBD1 (5 bases). Germline CDR1 is LGHDT and CDR2 is YNNKEL (reference sequence). Between the trimmed V and J ends, which lost 4 bases and 8 bases, there was a span of 15 bases. This CDR3 has 15 amino acids. CDR3: CASSRYRSGDSPLHF. CDR3 nucleotide sequence: TGTGCCAGCAGCCGTTACAGGTCCGGCGATTCACCCCTCCACTTT.

The chain recombines TRBV29-1 with TRBJ2-7; 10 bases are shared with TRBD1. Trimming cost V 1 base and J 0 bases; bases outside gene matches: 3. The CDR3 contains 15 residues. Germline V gene sequence: CDR1 SQVTM, CDR2 ANQGSEA. The CDR3 loop is CSVEGGQGPSYEQYF. The CDR3 nucleotides read TGCAGCGTTGAAGGGGGACAGGGGCCCTCCTACGAGCAGTACTTC.

The chain joins TRBV19 to TRBJ1-6, with D unclear. This CDR3 contains 14 residues. V lost 3 bases and J lost 7, with 10 bases in between. Germline V gene data show CDR1 as LNHDA and CDR2 as SQIVND (reference sequence). This CDR3 reads CASSMRVGNSPLHF. The DNA of the CDR3 is TGTGCCAGTAGTATGCGGGTAGGCAATTCACCCCTCCACTTT.

Written as DNA, the CDR3 is TGTGCCAGCAGCCAGTTCAGTGAGCAGTTCTTC. Translating it yields CASSQFSEQFF. The V call is TRBV14, the J call TRBJ2-1; D ambiguous. The CDR3 has 11 amino acids. V was shortened by 3 bases and J by 9 bases, with 6 bases between the two germline ends. Germline CDR1 reads SGHDN; CDR2 reads FVKESK.

The chain is built from TRBV4-2 and TRBJ2-3; 8 bases map to TRBD2. The CDR3 totals 18 residues. V shed 1 base, J shed 2 bases, and the junction held 11 bases outside the gene matches. Germline assignment: CDR1 LGHNA and CDR2 YNFKEQ. CDR3 DNA: TGTGCCAGCAGCCAAGTAATTGGAGCGGGGGATCTCACAGATACGCAGTATTTT. This gives the protein CASSQVIGAGDLTDTQYF.

The chain has TRBV11-1 and TRBJ2-6; 8 bases are shared with TRBD1. The junction had 3 bases not matched to a gene; V was cut back by 8 bases and J by 0 bases. Germline CDR1 reads SGHAT; CDR2 reads FQDESV (reference sequence). The CDR3 runs 15 residues. As DNA, the CDR3 is TGTGCCAGCTGGGGACAGGACTCTGGGGCCAACGTCCTGACTTTC. Amino acid sequence: CASWGQDSGANVLTF.

The rearrangement uses TRBV6-2 or TRBV6-3 and TRBJ1-1, with D unresolved. The V gene lost 7 bases and the J gene lost 4 bases, with 13 bases spanning the gap. Germline values: CDR1 MNHEY, CDR2 SVGEGT. CDR3 length: 13 residues. CDR3 loop: CASTPEGGTEAFF. The CDR3 bases are TGTGCCAGCACCCCTGAGGGCGGCACTGAAGCTTTCTTT.

This chain joins TRBV18 and TRBJ1-5; no definite D call. Trimming shortened V by 4 bases and J by 1 base, and 5 bases separated the two germline ends. Germline assignment: CDR1 KGHSH and CDR2 LQKENI. The CDR3 spans 13 residues. CDR3 sequence reads: CASSRASNQPQHF. The CDR3 DNA is TGTGCCAGCTCACGGGCGAGCAATCAGCCCCAGCATTTT.

This rearrangement joins TRBV5-4 to TRBJ2-5; D possibly corresponds to TRBD1 (6 bases). V dropped 0 bases and J dropped 5 bases, with 17 bases sitting between them. The CDR3 is 16 amino acids. In germline, CDR1 is SGHNT, CDR2 YYREEE (reference sequence). The CDR3 here is CASSLGSARGQETQYF. The CDR3, as DNA: TGTGCCAGCAGCTTGGGTTCTGCGAGAGGACAGGAGACCCAGTACTTC. Full variable domain (missing parts from reference TRBV5-4 and TRBJ2-5): ETGVTQSPTHLIKTRGQQVTLRCSSQSGHNTVSWYQQALGQGPQFIFQYYREEENGRGNFPPRFSGLQFPNYSSELNVNALELDDSALYLCASSLGSARGQETQYFGPGTRLLVL.

This sequence joins TRBV5-1 and TRBJ2-2; D might be TRBD1 (6 bases). Trimming took off 2 bases at V and 6 bases at J, with 14 bases between the two ends. Germline V CDR1 and CDR2: SGHRS, YFSETQ. This CDR3 region has 15 residues. CDR3 coding DNA: TGCGCCAGCAGCTTTGGCACACAGGGAGCCGGGGAGCTGTTTTTT. It codes for CASSFGTQGAGELFF.

The chain has TRBV9 and TRBJ1-1, with unresolved D. The CDR3 length is 12 residues. V lost 4 bases, J lost 4 bases, and 8 bases lay in between. Germline CDR1 is SGDLS and CDR2 is YYNGEE. The CDR3 bases are TGTGCCAGCAGCTCCATCGGCACTGAAGCTTTCTTT. Protein sequence: CASSSIGTEAFF. The entire variable domain, with the rest obtained from reference TRBV9 and TRBJ1-1, is as follows: DSGVTQTPKHLITATGQRVTLRCSPRSGDLSVYWYQQSLDQGLQFLIQYYNGEERAKGNILERFSAQQFPDLHSELNLSSLELGDSALYFCASSSIGTEAFFGQGTRLTVV.

The V gene is TRBV4-3, the J gene TRBJ2-3; 8 nucleotides agree with TRBD2. Germline-derived CDR1 and CDR2 are LGHNA and YSLEER. V shed 0 bases and J 5 bases; nucleotides not matched to a gene: 10. There are 17 residues in the CDR3. The CDR3 DNA follows: TGCGCCAGCAGCCAAGATGGTCCCTTGGGACTAGAAGATACGCAGTATTTT. Protein sequence: CASSQDGPLGLEDTQYF.

This clone was seen a handful of times. The genes are TRBV7-3 and TRBJ2-5, with TRBD1 identical over 7 bases. The CDR3 loop spans 16 amino acids. Germline CDR1 SGHTA, CDR2 FQGTGA. The junction had 10 bases not matched to a gene; V was cut back by 4 bases and J by 2 bases. In nucleotides, the CDR3 is TGTGCCAGCAGCTCCACCGGGACAGCTCTTCAAGAGACCCAGTACTTC. This gives the protein CASSSTGTALQETQYF.

This clone was recorded once. This chain links TRBV7-2 with TRBJ1-2, with D possibly TRBD1 on 5 matching bases. CDR1 is SGHTA and CDR2 is FQGNSA in the germline V gene. Trimming pared 5 bases from V and 6 bases from J, leaving 19 bases between. The CDR3 covers 15 residues. The DNA for the CDR3 is TGTGCCAGCAGCCCGAGCCCAGGGTTGGATAATGGCTACACCTTC. Its protein is CASSPSPGLDNGYTF.

The chain links TRBV6-1 to TRBJ1-1; D unclear. V was shortened by 3 bases and J by 5 bases, with 19 bases between the two germline ends. The germline gives CDR1 MNHNS, CDR2 SASEGT. The CDR3 has 16 amino acids. Here the CDR3 reads CASSEVWEAPKTEAFF. CDR3 coding DNA: TGTGCCAGCAGTGAGGTATGGGAGGCCCCCAAGACTGAAGCTTTCTTT.

J is TRBJ1-2 and V is TRBV19, with D perhaps matching TRBD1 (5 bases). CDR1 is LNHDA, CDR2 SQIVND, per germline (reference sequence). This CDR3 is 13 amino acids long. Between the trimmed V and J ends, which lost 7 bases and 4 bases, there was a span of 13 bases. Here the CDR3 DNA reads TGTGCCAGTATCCCCTCGGGGGGCTATGGCTACACCTTC. Amino acid sequence: CASIPSGGYGYTF.

This chain links TRBV4-2 with TRBJ1-4, with TRBD1 as a possible D gene (5 bases). The CDR3 totals 13 residues. Trimming cost V 1 base and J 6 bases, with 6 bases left between them. Germline V gene lookup returns CDR1 LGHNA and CDR2 YNFKEQ. In DNA, the CDR3 is TGTGCCAGCAGCCAAGGCAGGGATGAAAAACTGTTTTTT. Residues: CASSQGRDEKLFF.

This chain connects TRBV6-5 to TRBJ2-7; 10 positions match TRBD1. The trim removed 8 bases at V and 7 bases at J, leaving 14 bases unmatched. This CDR3 comprises 15 residues. Germline CDR1 and CDR2: MNHEY and SVGAGI. The DNA for the CDR3 is TGTGCCAGCTCCGCAGGGACAGGGGCCGGCGAGGAGCAGTACTTC. Encoded protein: CASSAGTGAGEEQYF.

This chain uses TRBV18 with TRBJ1-4; weak D call: TRBD1 (6 bases). The germline V and J ends were trimmed by 3 bases and 8 bases, with 16 bases remaining between them. Germline values: CDR1 KGHSH, CDR2 LQKENI. There are 15 residues in the CDR3. CDR3 in DNA: TGTGCCAGCTCACCGGGACAAAGGGGTAGAGAAAAACTGTTTTTT. It is translated as CASSPGQRGREKLFF.

The chain couples TRBV10-3 to TRBJ1-3, with 7 bases identical to TRBD1. The V gene's germline CDR1 is ENHRY and CDR2 SYGVKD. V gave up 6 bases and J gave up 7 bases; unmatched junction bases: 9. The CDR3 contains 14 residues. CDR3 coding DNA: TGTGCCATCAGCGCGGGACAGATGGCTAACACCATATATTTT. This gives the protein CAISAGQMANTIYF.

J is TRBJ1-1 and V is TRBV27; possibly TRBD1 for D (6 bases). CDR3 length: 13 amino acids. The V end lost 7 bases, the J end lost 10 bases, and 19 bases lay between the germline ends. Germline V gives CDR1 MNHEY, CDR2 SMNVEV (reference sequence). The CDR3 sequence: CASNSNGGRIAFF. CDR3 nucleotide sequence: TGTGCCAGCAACTCGAACGGGGGGCGTATAGCTTTCTTT.

V usage is TRBV19 and J usage is TRBJ2-3, with D perhaps TRBD2 (6 bases). CDR3 length equals 15 residues. Germline CDR1 LNHDA, CDR2 SQIVND (reference sequence). The germline V and J ends were trimmed by 1 base and 0 bases, with 8 bases remaining between them. CDR3 sequence: CASSIVGGSTDTQYF. The CDR3 nucleotides are TGTGCCAGTAGTATAGTGGGGGGAAGCACAGATACGCAGTATTTT.